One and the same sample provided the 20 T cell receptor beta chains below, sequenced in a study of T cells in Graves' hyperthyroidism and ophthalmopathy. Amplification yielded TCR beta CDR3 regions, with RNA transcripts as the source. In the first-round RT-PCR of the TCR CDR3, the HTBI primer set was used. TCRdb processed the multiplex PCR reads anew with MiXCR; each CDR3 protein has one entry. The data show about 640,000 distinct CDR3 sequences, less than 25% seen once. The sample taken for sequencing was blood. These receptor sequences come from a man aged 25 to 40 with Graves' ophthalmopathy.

The CDR3 loop reads CASSQVWGGTDEQYF. CDR3 in DNA: TGCGCCAGCAGCCAAGTTTGGGGAGGGACAGACGAGCAGTACTTC. This sequence joins TRBV4-1 and TRBJ2-7; D tentatively reads TRBD1 or TRBD2 (7 bases each). The CDR3 totals 15 residues. Deletions cut 1 base from V and 5 bases from J, with 15 bases between. Germline CDR1 reads MGHRA; CDR2 reads YSYEKL.

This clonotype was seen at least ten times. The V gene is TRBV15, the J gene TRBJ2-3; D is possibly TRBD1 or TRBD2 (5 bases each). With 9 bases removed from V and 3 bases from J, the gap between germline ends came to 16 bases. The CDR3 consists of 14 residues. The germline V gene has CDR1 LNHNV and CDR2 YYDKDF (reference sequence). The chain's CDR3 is CATRVREGTDTQYF. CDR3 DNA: TGTGCCACGAGAGTGAGAGAGGGGACAGATACGCAGTATTTT.

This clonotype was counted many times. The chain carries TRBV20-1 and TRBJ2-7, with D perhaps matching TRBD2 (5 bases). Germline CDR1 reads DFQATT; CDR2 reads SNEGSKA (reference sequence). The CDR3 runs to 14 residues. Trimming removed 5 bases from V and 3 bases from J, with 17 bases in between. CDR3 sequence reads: CSARPPASGYEQYF. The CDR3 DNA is TGCAGTGCTCGTCCCCCCGCCAGCGGCTACGAGCAGTACTTC.

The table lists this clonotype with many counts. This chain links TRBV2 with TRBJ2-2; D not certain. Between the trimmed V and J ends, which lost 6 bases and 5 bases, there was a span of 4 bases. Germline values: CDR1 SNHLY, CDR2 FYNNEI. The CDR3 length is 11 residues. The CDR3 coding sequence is TGTGCCAGCAGGAGGACCGGGGAGCTGTTTTTT. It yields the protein CASRRTGELFF.

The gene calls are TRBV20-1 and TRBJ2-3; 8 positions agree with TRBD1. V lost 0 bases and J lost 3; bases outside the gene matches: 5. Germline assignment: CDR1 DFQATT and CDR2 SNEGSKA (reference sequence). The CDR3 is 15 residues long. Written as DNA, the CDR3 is TGCAGTGCTAGAGATCTCGACAGGGGAACAGATACGCAGTATTTT. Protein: CSARDLDRGTDTQYF.

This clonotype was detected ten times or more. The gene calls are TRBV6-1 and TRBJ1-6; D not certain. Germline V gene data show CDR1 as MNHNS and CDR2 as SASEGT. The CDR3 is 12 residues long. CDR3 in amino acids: CAHGDINSPLHF. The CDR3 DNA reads TGTGCGCACGGGGATATTAATTCACCCCTCCACTTT.

The CDR3 region is CASSQAGGAGELFF. Written as DNA, the CDR3 is TGTGCCAGCAGCCAAGCAGGGGGGGCCGGGGAGCTGTTTTTT. The rearrangement links TRBV3-1 to TRBJ2-2, with D tentatively TRBD1 or TRBD2 (7 bases each). This CDR3 region has 14 residues. Trimming removed 1 base from V and 6 bases from J, with 9 bases in between. The germline V gene has CDR1 LGHDT and CDR2 YNNKEL (reference sequence).

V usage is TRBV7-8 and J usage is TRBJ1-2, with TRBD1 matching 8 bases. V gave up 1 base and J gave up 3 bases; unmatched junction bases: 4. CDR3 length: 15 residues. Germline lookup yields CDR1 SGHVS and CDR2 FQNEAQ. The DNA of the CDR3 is TGTGCCAGCAGCTTAGAACAGGGGGTACACTATGGCTACACCTTC. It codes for CASSLEQGVHYGYTF.

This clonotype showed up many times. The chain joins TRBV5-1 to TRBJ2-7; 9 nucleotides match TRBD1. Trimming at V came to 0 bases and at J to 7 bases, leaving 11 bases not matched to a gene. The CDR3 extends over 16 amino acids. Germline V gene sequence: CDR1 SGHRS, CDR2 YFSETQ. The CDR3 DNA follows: TGCGCCAGCAGCTTGGGGGGGGGACAGGGTGTCGGAGAGCAGTACTTC. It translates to CASSLGGGQGVGEQYF.

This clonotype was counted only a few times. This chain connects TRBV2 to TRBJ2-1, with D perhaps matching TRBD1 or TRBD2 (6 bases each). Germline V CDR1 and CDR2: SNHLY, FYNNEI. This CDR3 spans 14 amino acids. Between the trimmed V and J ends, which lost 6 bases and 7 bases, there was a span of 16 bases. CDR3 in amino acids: CASSPTGGANEQFF. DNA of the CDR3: TGTGCCAGCAGCCCTACCGGGGGCGCGAATGAGCAGTTCTTC.

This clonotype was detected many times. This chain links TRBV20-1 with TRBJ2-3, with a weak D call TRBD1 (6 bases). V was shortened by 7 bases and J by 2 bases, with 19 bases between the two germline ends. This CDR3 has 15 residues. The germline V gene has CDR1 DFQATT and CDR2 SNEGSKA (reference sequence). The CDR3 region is CSVRGGRTNTDTQYF. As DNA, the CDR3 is TGCAGTGTCAGGGGTGGCCGTACTAACACAGATACGCAGTATTTT.

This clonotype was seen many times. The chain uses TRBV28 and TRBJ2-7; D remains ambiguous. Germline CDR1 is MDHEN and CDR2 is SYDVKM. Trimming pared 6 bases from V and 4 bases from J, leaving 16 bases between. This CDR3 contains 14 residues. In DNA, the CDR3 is TGTGCCAGCAGGGTTAGCCCTACCCTGTACGAGCAGTACTTC. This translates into CASRVSPTLYEQYF.

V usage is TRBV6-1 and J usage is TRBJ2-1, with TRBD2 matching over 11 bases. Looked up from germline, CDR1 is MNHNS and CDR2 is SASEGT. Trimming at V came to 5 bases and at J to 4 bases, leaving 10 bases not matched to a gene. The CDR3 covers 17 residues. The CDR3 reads CASSLYKGLAGYNEQFF. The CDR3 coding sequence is TGTGCCAGCAGTTTATACAAAGGACTAGCGGGTTACAATGAGCAGTTCTTC.

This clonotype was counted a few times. DNA for the CDR3: TGCAGCGTAGCTCGACAGGAAGAGCAGTTCTTC. Its translation: CSVARQEEQFF. This rearrangement joins TRBV29-1 to TRBJ2-1; tentatively, D is TRBD1 (6 bases). Germline V gene sequence: CDR1 SQVTM, CDR2 ANQGSEA. The V and J ends lost 6 bases and 10 bases respectively, with 13 bases between them. The CDR3 length is 11 residues.

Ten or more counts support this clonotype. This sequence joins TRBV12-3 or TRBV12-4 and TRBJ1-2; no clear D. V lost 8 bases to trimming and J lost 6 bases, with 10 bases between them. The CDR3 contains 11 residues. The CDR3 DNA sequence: TGTGCCAGCGCCCGGTTTGATGGCTACACCTTC. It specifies CASARFDGYTF.

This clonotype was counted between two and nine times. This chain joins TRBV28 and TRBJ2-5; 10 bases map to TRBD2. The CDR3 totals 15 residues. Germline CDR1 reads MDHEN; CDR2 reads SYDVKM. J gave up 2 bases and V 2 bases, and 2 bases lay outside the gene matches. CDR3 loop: CASSLLAGVQETQYF. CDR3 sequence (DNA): TGTGCCAGCAGTTTACTAGCGGGAGTGCAAGAGACCCAGTACTTC.

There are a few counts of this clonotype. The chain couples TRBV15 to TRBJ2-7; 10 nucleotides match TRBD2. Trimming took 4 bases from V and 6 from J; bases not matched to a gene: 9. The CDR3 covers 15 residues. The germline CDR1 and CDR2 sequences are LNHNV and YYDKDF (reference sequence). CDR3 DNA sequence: TGTGCCACCAGCATAGATAGCGGGGGGTCGGGCGAGCAGTACTTC. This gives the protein CATSIDSGGSGEQYF.

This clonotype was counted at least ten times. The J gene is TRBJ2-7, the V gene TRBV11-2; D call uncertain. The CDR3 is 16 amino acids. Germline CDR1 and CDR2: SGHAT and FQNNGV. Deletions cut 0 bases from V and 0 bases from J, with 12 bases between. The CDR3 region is CASSLDPASSSYEQYF. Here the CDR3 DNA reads TGTGCCAGCAGCTTAGATCCCGCGTCGAGCTCCTACGAGCAGTACTTC.

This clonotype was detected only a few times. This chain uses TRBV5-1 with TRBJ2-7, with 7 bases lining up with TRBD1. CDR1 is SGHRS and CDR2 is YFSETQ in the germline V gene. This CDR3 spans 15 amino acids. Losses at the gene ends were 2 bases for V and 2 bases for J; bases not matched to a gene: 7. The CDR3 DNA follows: TGCGCCAGCAGCTTCAGACAGGGCCCCACCTACGAGCAGTACTTC. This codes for CASSFRQGPTYEQYF.

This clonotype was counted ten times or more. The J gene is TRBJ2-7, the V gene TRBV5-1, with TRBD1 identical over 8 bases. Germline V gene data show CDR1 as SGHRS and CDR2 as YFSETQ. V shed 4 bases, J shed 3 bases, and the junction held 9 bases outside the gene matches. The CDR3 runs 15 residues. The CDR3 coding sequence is TGCGCCAGCAGCCAGGGGGCAAGTAGGTTCTACGAGCAGTACTTC. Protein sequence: CASSQGASRFYEQYF.